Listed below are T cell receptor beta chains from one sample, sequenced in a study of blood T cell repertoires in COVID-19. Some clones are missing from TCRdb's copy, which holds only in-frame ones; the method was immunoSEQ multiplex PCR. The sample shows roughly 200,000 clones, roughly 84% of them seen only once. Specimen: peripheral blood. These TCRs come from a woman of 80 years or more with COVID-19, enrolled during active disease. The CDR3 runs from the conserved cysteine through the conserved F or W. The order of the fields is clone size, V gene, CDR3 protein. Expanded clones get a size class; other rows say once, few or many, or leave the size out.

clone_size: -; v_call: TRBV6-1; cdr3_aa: CASSEAAGHNTGELFF
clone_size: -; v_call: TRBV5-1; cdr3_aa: CASSRQPSGGSGETQYF
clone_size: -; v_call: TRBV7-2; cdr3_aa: CASSLGRGGPDTQYF
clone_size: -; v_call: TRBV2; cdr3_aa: CASFSLSSYNEQFF
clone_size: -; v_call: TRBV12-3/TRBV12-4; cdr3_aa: CASSYGTGNTIYF
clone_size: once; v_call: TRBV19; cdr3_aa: CASSRGSYEQYF
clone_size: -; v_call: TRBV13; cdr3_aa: CASSLYSDHSGNTIYF
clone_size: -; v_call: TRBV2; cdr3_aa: CASSGQGKEETQYF
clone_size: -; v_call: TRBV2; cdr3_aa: CASRGFGGVVQFF
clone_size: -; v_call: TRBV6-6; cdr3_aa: CASSETGTGELFF
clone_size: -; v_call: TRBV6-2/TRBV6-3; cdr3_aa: CASSYTGSEKLFF
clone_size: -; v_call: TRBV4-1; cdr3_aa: CASSQKGDASSYNSPLHF
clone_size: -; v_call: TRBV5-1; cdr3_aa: CASSLETEGSSPLHF
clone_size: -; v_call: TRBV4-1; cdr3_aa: CASSPFSRGTDTQYF
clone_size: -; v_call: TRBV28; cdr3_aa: CASSFGGQGLQPQHF
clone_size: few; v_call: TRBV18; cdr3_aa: CASSPPNRPNEKLFF
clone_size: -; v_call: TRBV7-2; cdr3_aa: CASSAGVDYGYTF
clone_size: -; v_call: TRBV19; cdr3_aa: CASTRSGNSNYGYTF
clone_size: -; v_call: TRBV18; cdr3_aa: CASSPRAGVSSGANVLTF
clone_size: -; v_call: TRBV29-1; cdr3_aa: CSVEPTGLYGYTF
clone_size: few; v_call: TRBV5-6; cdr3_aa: CASSLRGSNLQETQYF
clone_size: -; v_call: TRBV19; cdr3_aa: CASSIDRREAGELFF
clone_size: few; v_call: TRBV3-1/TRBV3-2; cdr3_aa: CASSQERELGYTF
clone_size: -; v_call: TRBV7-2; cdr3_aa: CASSLNRGPSNEKLFF
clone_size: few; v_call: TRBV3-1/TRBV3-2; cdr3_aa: CASSRPGTESSYNEQFF
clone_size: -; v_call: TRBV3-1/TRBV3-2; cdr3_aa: CASSPGPSGGAGELFF
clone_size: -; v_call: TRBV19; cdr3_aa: CASSINRDNYGYTF
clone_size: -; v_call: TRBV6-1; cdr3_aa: CASSENFGDRIPSGQPQHF
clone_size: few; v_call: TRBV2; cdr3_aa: CASSLRQGPMNTEAFF
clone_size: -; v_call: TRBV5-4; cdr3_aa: CASSRIEGFYEQYF
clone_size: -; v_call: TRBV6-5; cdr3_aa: CASSLSGGGGEQYF
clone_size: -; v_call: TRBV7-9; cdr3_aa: CASNLLGQGGETQYF
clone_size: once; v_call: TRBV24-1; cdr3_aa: CATSDFSGTTTGELFF
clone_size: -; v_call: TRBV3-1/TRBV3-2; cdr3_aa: CASSQTTERNYGYTF
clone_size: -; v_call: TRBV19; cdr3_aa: CASSISGTGKTGELFF
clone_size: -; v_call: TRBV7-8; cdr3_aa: CASSLVTFYGYTF
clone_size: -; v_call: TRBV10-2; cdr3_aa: CASRRQGTEAFF
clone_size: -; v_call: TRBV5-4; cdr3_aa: CASSPPVRGPSNTGELFF
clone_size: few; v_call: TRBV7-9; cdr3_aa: CATVSDTQYF
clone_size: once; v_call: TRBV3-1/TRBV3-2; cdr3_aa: CASSHNNQYEQYF
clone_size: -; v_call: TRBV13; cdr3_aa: CASRAWAGGTAFF
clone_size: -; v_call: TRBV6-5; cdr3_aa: CASSYSAGNNEKLFF
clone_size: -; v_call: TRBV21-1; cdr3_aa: CASSRDRGRLGYTF
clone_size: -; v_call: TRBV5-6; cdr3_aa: CASSLAFRGKGYTEAFF
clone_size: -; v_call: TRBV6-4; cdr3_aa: CASTIRGYNEQFF